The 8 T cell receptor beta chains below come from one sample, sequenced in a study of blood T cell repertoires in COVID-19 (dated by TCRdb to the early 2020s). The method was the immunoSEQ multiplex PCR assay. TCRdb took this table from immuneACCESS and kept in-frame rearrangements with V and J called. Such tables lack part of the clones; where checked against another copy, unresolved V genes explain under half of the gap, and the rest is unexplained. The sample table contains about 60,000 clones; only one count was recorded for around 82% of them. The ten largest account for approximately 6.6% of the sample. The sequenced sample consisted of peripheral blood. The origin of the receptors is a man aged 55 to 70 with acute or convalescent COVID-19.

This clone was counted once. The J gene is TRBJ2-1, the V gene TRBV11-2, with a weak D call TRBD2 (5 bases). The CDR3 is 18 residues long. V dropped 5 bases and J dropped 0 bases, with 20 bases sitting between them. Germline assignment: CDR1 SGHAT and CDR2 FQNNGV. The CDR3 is CASSLYRGTVSSYNEQFF. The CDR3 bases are TGTGCCAGCAGCCTATATCGGGGAACGGTGTCCTCCTACAATGAGCAGTTCTTC.

The CDR3 reads CASSLDRIAGAGETQYF. The CDR3 DNA reads TGTGCCAGCAGCCTCGATAGGATAGCGGGGGCAGGGGAGACCCAGTACTTC. The chain employs TRBV7-9 and TRBJ2-5; TRBD2 matches 9 bases. Germline V lookup: CDR1 SEHNR, CDR2 FQNEAQ (reference sequence). With 5 bases clipped from V and 5 bases from J, the junction kept 15 bases outside the gene matches. The CDR3 contains 17 residues.

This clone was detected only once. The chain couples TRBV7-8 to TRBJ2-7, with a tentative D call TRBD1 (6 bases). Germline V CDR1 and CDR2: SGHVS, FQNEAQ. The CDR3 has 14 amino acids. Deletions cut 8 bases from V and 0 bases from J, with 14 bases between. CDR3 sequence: CASFRDTVSYEQYF. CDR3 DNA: TGTGCCAGCTTCCGGGACACGGTCTCCTACGAGCAGTACTTC.

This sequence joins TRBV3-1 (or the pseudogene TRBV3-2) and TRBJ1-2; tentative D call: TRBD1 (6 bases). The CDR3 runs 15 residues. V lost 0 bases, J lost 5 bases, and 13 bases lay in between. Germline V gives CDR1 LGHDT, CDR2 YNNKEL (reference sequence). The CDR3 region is CASSQDGRGSYGYTF. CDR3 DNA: TGTGCCAGCAGCCAAGATGGCAGGGGATCTTATGGCTACACCTTC.

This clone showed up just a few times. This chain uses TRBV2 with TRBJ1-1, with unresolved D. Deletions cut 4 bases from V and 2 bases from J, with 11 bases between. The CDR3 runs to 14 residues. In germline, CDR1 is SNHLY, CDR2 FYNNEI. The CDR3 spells CASSAQTTNTEAFF. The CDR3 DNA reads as TGTGCCAGCAGTGCTCAAACAACCAACACTGAAGCTTTCTTT.

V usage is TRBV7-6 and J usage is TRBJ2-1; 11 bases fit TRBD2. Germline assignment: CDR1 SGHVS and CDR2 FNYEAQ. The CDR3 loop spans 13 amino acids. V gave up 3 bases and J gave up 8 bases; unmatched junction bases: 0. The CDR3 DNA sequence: TGTGCCAGCAGCTTTAGCGGGGGGGATGAGCAGTTCTTC. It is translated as CASSFSGGDEQFF.

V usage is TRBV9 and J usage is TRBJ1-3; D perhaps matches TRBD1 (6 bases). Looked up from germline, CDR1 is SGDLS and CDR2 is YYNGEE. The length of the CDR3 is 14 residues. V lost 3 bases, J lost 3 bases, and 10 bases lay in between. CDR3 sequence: CASSATGSGNTIYF. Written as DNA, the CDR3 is TGTGCCAGCAGCGCTACAGGGAGTGGAAACACCATATATTTT.

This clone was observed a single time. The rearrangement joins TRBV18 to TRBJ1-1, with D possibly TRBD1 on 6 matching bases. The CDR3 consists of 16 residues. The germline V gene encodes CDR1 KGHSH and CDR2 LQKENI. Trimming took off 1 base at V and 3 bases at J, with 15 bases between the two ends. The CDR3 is CASSPLMAGADTEAFF. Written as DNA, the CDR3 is TGTGCCAGCTCACCACTAATGGCGGGGGCCGACACTGAAGCTTTCTTT.